A single sample gave rise to the 23 T cell receptor beta chains below, sequenced in a study of T-cell memory formation after mild COVID-19. TCRdb independently ran MiXCR on the 5' RACE reads; one entry per CDR3 protein. The sample lists around 500,000 distinct CDR3 sequences; 18% were seen once. Sequenced input: PBMCs or a T cell subset sorted from them (not recorded which). The receptor set was obtained from an adult woman who had mild COVID-19 (a few samples of this study predate the infection). Cell type and time point are not known.

This clonotype was counted between two and nine times. The V and J genes are TRBV7-8 and TRBJ2-1; a weak D match, TRBD2 (6 bases). In germline, CDR1 is SGHVS, CDR2 FQNEAQ. CDR3 size: 14 residues. The ends were cut back, 4 bases at V and 6 bases at J, with 13 bases in the middle. DNA of the CDR3: TGTGCCAGCAGCTCCCCAGGAGGGACCAATGAGCAGTTCTTC. Translating gives CASSSPGGTNEQFF.

The chain employs TRBV12-3 or TRBV12-4 and TRBJ2-2; D is undetermined. The ends were cut back, 3 bases at V and 8 bases at J, with 10 bases in the middle. This CDR3 has 13 residues. CDR3 in amino acids: CASSFANPGELFF. The CDR3 nucleotides read TGTGCCAGCAGTTTCGCTAACCCAGGGGAGCTGTTTTTT.

The chain links TRBV11-3 to TRBJ1-1; tentative D call: TRBD1 (5 bases). The CDR3 extends over 15 amino acids. V lost 1 base, J lost 0 bases, and 9 bases lay in between. Germline CDR1 SGHNT, CDR2 YENEEA. The CDR3 nucleotides read TGTGCCAGCAGCTTAGTAAGGGGCATGAACACTGAAGCTTTCTTT. Translation: CASSLVRGMNTEAFF.

The V and J genes are TRBV4-2 and TRBJ2-7, with 7 bases matching TRBD1. J lost 0 bases, V lost 4 bases, and 6 bases had no gene match. This CDR3 comprises 15 residues. CDR1 is LGHNA and CDR2 is YNFKEQ in the germline V gene. DNA of the CDR3: TGTGCCAGCAGCCCCGACCGGGACAGCTCCTACGAGCAGTACTTC. Protein product: CASSPDRDSSYEQYF.

This clonotype occurred a few times. The chain employs TRBV6-6 and TRBJ1-5, with unresolved D. Germline assignment: CDR1 MNHNY and CDR2 SVGAGI (reference sequence). The CDR3 covers 18 residues. Trimming stripped 0 bases from V and 3 bases from J, with 18 bases between. The CDR3 sequence: CASSYSNPGSTLNQPQHF. CDR3 DNA: TGTGCCAGCAGTTACTCGAATCCCGGATCTACTCTCAATCAGCCCCAGCATTTT.

This clonotype was seen a few times. This chain uses TRBV4-2 with TRBJ2-3; D is unresolved. Looked up from germline, CDR1 is LGHNA and CDR2 is YNFKEQ. This CDR3 spans 13 amino acids. V lost 9 bases, J lost 4 bases, and 14 bases lay in between. CDR3 sequence reads: CASSRSSSDTQYF. As DNA, the CDR3 is TGTGCCAGTAGTAGGTCATCTTCAGATACGCAGTATTTT.

This clonotype was seen more than once but under ten times. The chain combines TRBV27 with TRBJ1-5; possibly TRBD1 for D (6 bases). The CDR3 runs to 14 residues. Per the germline V gene, CDR1 is MNHEY and CDR2 is SMNVEV (reference sequence). Trimming stripped 8 bases from V and 1 base from J, with 12 bases between. The CDR3 nucleotides are TGTGCCAGCCGTTCAGGGGTAAGCAATCAGCCCCAGCATTTT. Protein: CASRSGVSNQPQHF.

This clonotype was counted only a few times. The chain recombines TRBV7-9 with TRBJ2-1, with TRBD2 identical over 10 bases. From germline, CDR1 is SEHNR and CDR2 FQNEAQ (reference sequence). The CDR3 runs 15 residues. J lost 9 bases, V lost 1 base, and 6 bases had no gene match. CDR3 nucleotide sequence: TGTGCCAGCAGCTTAGTTCCTAGCGGGAGCAGTGAGCAGTTCTTC. It codes for CASSLVPSGSSEQFF.

The gene calls are TRBV5-1 and TRBJ1-1; the D gene is possibly TRBD1 (6 bases). The germline V gene has CDR1 SGHRS and CDR2 YFSETQ. This CDR3 spans 13 amino acids. V was clipped by 0 bases and J by 8 bases, with 11 bases between them. This CDR3 reads CASSLDSTGEAFF. DNA of the CDR3: TGCGCCAGCAGCTTGGATTCGACAGGAGAAGCTTTCTTT.

V usage is TRBV6-2 or TRBV6-3 and J usage is TRBJ2-5; the D gene is possibly TRBD2 (6 bases). Germline values: CDR1 MNHEY, CDR2 SVGEGT. CDR3 length equals 19 residues. Trimming removed 7 bases from V and 1 base from J, with 28 bases in between. The CDR3 spells CASTLLGTPRPRIQETQYF. Here the CDR3 DNA reads TGTGCCAGCACTTTGTTGGGGACTCCACGCCCGCGAATCCAAGAGACCCAGTACTTC.

The chain joins TRBV11-3 to TRBJ2-1; D perhaps matches TRBD1 (7 bases). Between the trimmed V and J ends, which lost 0 bases and 1 base, there was a span of 19 bases. The CDR3 spans 19 residues. Germline lookup yields CDR1 SGHNT and CDR2 YENEEA. In DNA form, the CDR3 reads TGTGCCAGCAGCTTAGACCCCTGGAGGGGGCGCGGGTCCTACAATGAGCAGTTCTTC. This translates into CASSLDPWRGRGSYNEQFF. Full variable domain (rest looked up from reference TRBV11-3 and TRBJ2-1): EAGVVQSPRYKIIEKKQPVAFWCNPISGHNTLYWYLQNLGQGPELLIRYENEEAVDDSQLPKDRFSAERLKGVDSTLKIQPAELGDSAVYLCASSLDPWRGRGSYNEQFFGPGTRLTVL.

The CDR3 coding sequence is TGTGCCAGCAAGACAGGGGACGGGTATGGCTACACCTTC. It encodes CASKTGDGYGYTF. The J gene is TRBJ1-2, the V gene TRBV25-1; 8 bases fit TRBD1. Germline V gene data show CDR1 as MGHDK and CDR2 as SYGVNS. The CDR3 is 13 amino acids. Unmatched junction bases numbered 6, after V lost 7 bases and J lost 5 bases.

The rearrangement uses TRBV19 and TRBJ2-7; D tentatively fits TRBD1 or TRBD2 (5 bases each). This CDR3 has 15 amino acids. V lost 5 bases and J 3 bases, leaving 17 bases between the germline ends. CDR1 is LNHDA and CDR2 is SQIVND in the germline V gene (reference sequence). The CDR3 loop reads CASSAYSGPSYEQYF. The CDR3 DNA reads as TGTGCCAGTAGTGCCTACTCGGGACCTAGCTACGAGCAGTACTTC.

This chain links TRBV15 with TRBJ2-3; 13 nucleotides agree with TRBD2. The V and J ends lost 0 bases and 4 bases, in that order; junction bases with no gene match: 4. Germline CDR1 is LNHNV and CDR2 is YYDKDF (reference sequence). The CDR3 is made up of 17 amino acids. CDR3 DNA sequence: TGTGCCACCAGCAGAGATACTAGCGGGAGGGCCGCAGATACGCAGTATTTT. Its protein is CATSRDTSGRAADTQYF.

V gene TRBV5-1 combines with J gene TRBJ2-7; 8 bases match TRBD2. The CDR3 loop spans 15 amino acids. The germline V gene encodes CDR1 SGHRS and CDR2 YFSETQ. Trimming removed 2 bases from V and 3 bases from J; junction bases left unmatched: 7. CDR3 nucleotides: TGCGCCAGCAGCTTAAAAGCGGGAGCACACTACGAGCAGTACTTC. Its translation is CASSLKAGAHYEQYF.

This clonotype came up a few times. The chain combines TRBV29-1 with TRBJ2-5, with TRBD1 matching 8 bases. The CDR3 totals 13 residues. CDR1 and CDR2 from the germline V gene are SQVTM and ANQGSEA. V gave up 7 bases and J gave up 5 bases; unmatched junction bases: 9. The CDR3 DNA sequence: TGCAGCGGTGGACAGGGAGAGGGGGAGACCCAGTACTTC. Protein sequence: CSGGQGEGETQYF.

This clonotype turned up a few times. This chain uses TRBV20-1 with TRBJ2-5, with D perhaps matching TRBD2 (5 bases). The CDR3 extends over 16 amino acids. Germline CDR1 is DFQATT and CDR2 is SNEGSKA (reference sequence). The V gene lost 0 bases and the J gene lost 5 bases, with 19 bases spanning the gap. Here the CDR3 reads CSARDRPGISLETQYF. DNA of the CDR3: TGCAGTGCTAGAGATAGACCGGGGATTTCATTGGAGACCCAGTACTTC.

This clonotype has a handful of counts. At one end, the junction sequence differs from germline, possibly due to a read error. This sequence joins TRBV3-1 and TRBJ2-7; no clear D. Per the germline V gene, CDR1 is LGHDT and CDR2 is YNNKEL (reference sequence). This CDR3 is 12 amino acids long. Here the CDR3 DNA reads TGTGCCAGCTGCCAATTCTCCTACGAGCAGTACTTC. Its protein is CASCQFSYEQYF.

The rearrangement links TRBV5-6 to TRBJ1-2; tentative D call: TRBD1 (5 bases). Germline assignment: CDR1 SGHDT and CDR2 YYEEEE. The CDR3 is 14 amino acids. V lost 5 bases, J lost 8 bases, and 19 bases lay in between. The CDR3 loop reads CASSYDSRGSGYTF. The CDR3 DNA follows: TGTGCCAGCAGTTACGACTCTAGGGGTTCAGGCTACACCTTC.

The V gene is TRBV4-1, the J gene TRBJ1-4; D gene unclear. The CDR3 covers 15 residues. The germline CDR1 and CDR2 sequences are MGHRA and YSYEKL. Trimming removed 1 base at V and 8 bases at J, with 14 bases between. The CDR3 coding sequence is TGCGCCAGCAGCCAAGTGGGAGGACTGGGAGAAAAACTGTTTTTT. It yields the protein CASSQVGGLGEKLFF.

The chain recombines TRBV9 with TRBJ1-1; tentative D call: TRBD1 (6 bases). In germline, CDR1 is SGDLS, CDR2 YYNGEE. Deletions cut 4 bases from V and 4 bases from J, with 17 bases between. The CDR3 loop spans 15 amino acids. The chain's CDR3 is CASSTGTTVGTEAFF. For the CDR3, the DNA is TGTGCCAGCAGCACAGGGACAACCGTCGGCACTGAAGCTTTCTTT.

This clonotype was picked up a small number of times. This CDR3 is CASSPRPSQETQYF. For the CDR3, the DNA is TGTGCCAGCAGTCCACGGCCTAGCCAAGAGACCCAGTACTTC. This chain uses TRBV5-5 with TRBJ2-5; D is uncertain. Germline values: CDR1 SGHKS, CDR2 YYEKEE (reference sequence). V was shortened by 5 bases and J by 1 base, with 12 bases between the two germline ends. The CDR3 contains 14 residues.

This chain connects TRBV12-3 or TRBV12-4 to TRBJ2-7; weak D call: TRBD1 (5 bases). V lost 7 bases and J lost 2, with 18 bases in between. This CDR3 has 15 residues. The CDR3 reads CASIPDDSATYEQYF. The DNA for the CDR3 is TGTGCCAGCATCCCCGATGACAGCGCAACCTACGAGCAGTACTTC.